These 15 T cell receptor beta chains were all obtained from the same sample, sequenced in a study of cytomegalovirus exposure and HLA in healthy donors (dated by TCRdb to the late 2010s). Receptor amplification or capture employed the immunoSEQ multiplex PCR assay. Sourced from immuneACCESS, this table was stored by TCRdb with only in-frame sequences that have V and J called. A share of the clones is absent; for the studies checked, an unresolved V gene accounts for under half, and the remainder has no known explanation. This sample has roughly 220,000 clones in its table, and around 80% of those were observed once. The ten biggest clones cover roughly 13% of the sample. The specimen sequenced was PBMCs. These receptors all come from a woman aged 25 to 39 in good health and CMV-seropositive.

The rearrangement uses TRBV19 and TRBJ1-2; 8 nucleotides line up with TRBD1. The V and J ends lost 4 bases and 4 bases, in that order; junction bases with no gene match: 5. Germline V CDR1 and CDR2: LNHDA, SQIVND (reference sequence). CDR3 size: 14 residues. The chain's CDR3 is CASSTLDRVYGYTF. Here the CDR3 DNA reads TGTGCCAGTAGTACCCTGGACAGGGTCTATGGCTACACCTTC.

The genes are TRBV4-3 and TRBJ2-1; 9 nucleotides line up with TRBD2. From germline, CDR1 is LGHNA and CDR2 YSLEER. J gave up 8 bases and V 2 bases, and 13 bases lay outside the gene matches. The CDR3 has 17 residues. CDR3 amino acids: CASSQRAWAREGDEQFF. Here the CDR3 DNA reads TGCGCCAGCAGCCAAAGGGCTTGGGCGCGGGAGGGTGATGAGCAGTTCTTC.

This sequence joins TRBV10-1 and TRBJ2-1; 7 positions match TRBD1. The CDR3 runs 13 residues. V shed 6 bases and J 14 bases; nucleotides not matched to a gene: 13. The germline V gene has CDR1 WNHNN and CDR2 SYGVQD (reference sequence). CDR3: CASSMTTGTEKFF. The DNA for the CDR3 is TGCGCCAGCAGCATGACTACCGGGACAGAGAAGTTCTTC.

This clone was recorded only once. V and J are TRBV6-1 and TRBJ2-1; 8 nucleotides align to TRBD1. Per germline, CDR1 MNHNS and CDR2 SASEGT. The CDR3 is 14 residues long. The ends lost 2 bases at V and 12 bases at J; junction bases unmatched: 9. DNA of the CDR3: TGTGCCAGCAGTGAACCGAGGACAGGGTTCGGGCAGTTCTTC. Protein product: CASSEPRTGFGQFF.

This clone was detected only once. V and J are TRBV5-1 and TRBJ2-4; 7 bases are shared with TRBD1. Germline CDR1 and CDR2: SGHRS and YFSETQ. The length of the CDR3 is 14 residues. The V gene end was trimmed by 4 bases and the J gene end by 7 bases; junction bases not matched to a gene: 8. The CDR3 loop is CASSHDREVNIQYF. CDR3 DNA: TGCGCCAGCAGCCATGACAGGGAAGTGAACATTCAGTACTTC.

The DNA of the CDR3 is TGTGCCTGGAGTGATAGCGCCTACGAGCAGTACTTC. Protein: CAWSDSAYEQYF. The V call is TRBV30, the J call TRBJ2-7, with TRBD2 as a possible D gene (5 bases). Germline-derived CDR1 and CDR2 are GTSNPN and SVGIG (reference sequence). V was trimmed by 1 base and J by 2 bases, leaving 6 bases between them. This CDR3 is built from 12 residues.

The chain employs TRBV5-1 and TRBJ2-1; TRBD2 matches at 10 bases. The CDR3 has 15 residues. The J segment lost 6 bases and the V segment lost 4 bases, leaving 7 bases of the junction unmatched. CDR1 and CDR2 from the germline V gene are SGHRS and YFSETQ. CDR3 sequence reads: CASSHRASGSNEQFF. The CDR3 nucleotides read TGCGCCAGCAGCCACCGGGCTAGCGGGAGCAATGAGCAGTTCTTC.

The gene calls are TRBV11-2 and TRBJ2-7; perhaps TRBD1 as D (6 bases). From germline, CDR1 is SGHAT and CDR2 FQNNGV. V shed 4 bases and J shed 3 bases, with 16 bases lying between them. The CDR3 contains 15 residues. CDR3 in amino acids: CASSSLRDMGYEQYF. Here the CDR3 DNA reads TGTGCCAGCAGCTCCCTCCGGGACATGGGCTACGAGCAGTACTTC.

V and J are TRBV5-4 and TRBJ2-7, with D possibly TRBD2 on 5 matching bases. With 0 bases removed from V and 5 bases from J, the gap between germline ends came to 9 bases. There are 13 residues in the CDR3. Germline V gene lookup returns CDR1 SGHNT and CDR2 YYREEE (reference sequence). CDR3 DNA sequence: TGTGCCAGCAGCTTGGTGGCTAGCCACGAGCAGTACTTC. It is translated as CASSLVASHEQYF.

The chain employs TRBV4-2 and TRBJ2-7; D unresolved. Germline CDR1 LGHNA, CDR2 YNFKEQ. V shed 4 bases and J shed 5 bases, with 18 bases lying between them. This CDR3 has 15 residues. Here the CDR3 DNA reads TGTGCCAGCAGCCCCGTAGACGGCACCGGTGACGAGCAGTACTTC. Translation: CASSPVDGTGDEQYF.

The chain uses TRBV27 and TRBJ2-3; no reliable D call. Germline-derived CDR1 and CDR2 are MNHEY and SMNVEV (reference sequence). V gave up 5 bases and J gave up 1 base, with 7 bases separating them. The CDR3 length is 13 residues. As DNA, the CDR3 is TGTGCCAGCAGTAGCGCGGGCACAGATACGCAGTATTTT. Translating it yields CASSSAGTDTQYF.

V gene TRBV15 combines with J gene TRBJ1-4; 10 bases match TRBD1. Trimming cost V 3 bases and J 7 bases; bases outside gene matches: 5. Germline V gives CDR1 LNHNV, CDR2 YYDKDF (reference sequence). The CDR3 spans 15 residues. CDR3 nucleotide sequence: TGTGCCACCAGCAGGGGACAGGGGAGAGGTGAAAAACTGTTTTTT. It specifies CATSRGQGRGEKLFF.

The DNA of the CDR3 is TGTGCCAGCAGTTTATTGAAACACTTGCAGGGGGCGTGGGGCTACACCTTC. This translates into CASSLLKHLQGAWGYTF. V usage is TRBV28 and J usage is TRBJ1-2, with 8 bases aligning to TRBD1. The germline V gene has CDR1 MDHEN and CDR2 SYDVKM. Trimming took 1 base from V and 8 from J; bases not matched to a gene: 15. The CDR3 runs to 17 residues.

This clone has more than one count but fewer than ten. V usage is TRBV9 and J usage is TRBJ1-2; a weak D match, TRBD1 (5 bases). The germline gives CDR1 SGDLS, CDR2 YYNGEE. This CDR3 spans 15 amino acids. V was shortened by 2 bases and J by 1 base, with 12 bases between the two germline ends. Written as DNA, the CDR3 is TGTGCCAGCAGCGTTGGGACCACAGTTAACTATGGCTACACCTTC. Amino acid sequence: CASSVGTTVNYGYTF.

The genes are TRBV28 and TRBJ2-5, with 8 positions matching TRBD2. Germline V CDR1 and CDR2: MDHEN, SYDVKM. This CDR3 region has 14 residues. V was pared by 5 bases and J by 4 bases, with 6 bases of the junction left unmatched. The CDR3: CASSPRGRSETQYF. In DNA, the CDR3 is TGTGCCAGCAGTCCACGCGGGAGGTCAGAGACCCAGTACTTC.